The 8 T cell receptor beta chains presented below share a single source sample, sequenced in a study of tumor-infiltrating lymphocytes in primary liver carcinoma. Starting material of 450 to 500 ng total RNA yielded TCR beta cDNA via a constant-region primer. A slightly modified ARM-PCR protocol with three nested multiplex PCR rounds produced these TCR beta libraries. The opening two PCR rounds, about 11 cycles each, paired TRBV1-TRBV30 forward primers with a C-beta reverse primer. One entry per CDR3 protein, called by TCRdb with MiXCR from the multiplex PCR reads. The data contain about 99,000 distinct CDR3 sequences, 55% to 70% of them singletons. Investigators took RNA and DNA out together from about 20-30 mg of unsorted bulk tissue. Source material: liver tumor tissue from sampling region 5. Subset indicated: tumor region T5, tumor centre. The receptors here all came from a woman aged 55-70 years with primary liver carcinoma and hepatitis B virus infection.

This clonotype was seen a few times. This may be a read error, as it is one base from a much larger clone. The gene calls are TRBV4-1 and TRBJ2-5; D perhaps matches TRBD2 (7 bases). CDR3 length: 16 amino acids. CDR1 is MGHRA, CDR2 YSYEKL, per germline. The CDR3 region is CTSSIRLAGEQETQYF. Written as DNA, the CDR3 is TGCACCAGCAGCATACGACTAGCAGGGGAACAAGAGACCCAGTACTTC.

This clonotype was seen a few times. The chain is built from TRBV20-1 and TRBJ1-1, with a tentative D call TRBD1 (5 bases). This CDR3 is built from 16 residues. CDR1 is DFQATT, CDR2 SNEGSKA, per germline (reference sequence). V was pared by 0 bases and J by 1 base, with 15 bases between. The chain's CDR3 is CSARDSSQGANTEAFF. CDR3 sequence (DNA): TGCAGTGCTAGAGATTCGTCGCAGGGCGCGAACACTGAAGCTTTCTTT.

This clonotype has only one observation. Germline is not matched at one junction end, which may reflect a read error. The genes are TRBV4-2 and TRBJ1-3; D is possibly TRBD1 (5 bases). Germline CDR1 LGHNA, CDR2 YNFKEQ. The CDR3 length is 16 residues. CDR3 sequence reads: CASSQDEGDNRNTIYF. The DNA for the CDR3 is TGTGCCAGCAGTCAAGATGAAGGGGATAATAGAAACACCATATATTTT.

For this clonotype: Sequence at one end of the junction differs from germline and may be a read error. This chain links TRBV7-8 with TRBJ2-1; no definite D call. CDR3 length: 13 residues. Germline V gene lookup returns CDR1 SGHVS and CDR2 FQNEAQ. Here the CDR3 DNA reads TGTGTCAGCAGCTTGGGCCGTGACAATGAGCAGTTCTTC. It yields the protein CVSSLGRDNEQFF.

This clonotype has a handful of counts. This may arise from a read error, as a much more abundant clone is one base away. The chain employs TRBV6-1 and TRBJ2-7; 9 nucleotides line up with TRBD1. Germline V gene sequence: CDR1 MNHNS, CDR2 SASEGT. The CDR3 extends over 13 amino acids. CDR3 nucleotides: TGTGCCGGCAGTACGGGACAGGGCTACGAGCAGTACTTC. This sequence encodes CAGSTGQGYEQYF.

This clonotype was recorded at least ten times. J is TRBJ2-2 and V is TRBV7-9, with a tentative D call TRBD2 (5 bases). Germline V lookup: CDR1 SEHNR, CDR2 FQNEAQ (reference sequence). CDR3 length: 17 residues. Trimming removed 5 bases at V and 0 bases at J, with 16 bases between. The CDR3 coding sequence is TGTGCCAGCAGCCCCCCGCCGGGGAGAGCGAACACCGGGGAGCTGTTTTTT. It encodes CASSPPPGRANTGELFF.

At least ten counts were recorded for this clonotype. The J gene is TRBJ2-5, the V gene TRBV7-9; no definite D call. This CDR3 has 12 residues. CDR1 and CDR2 from the germline V gene are SEHNR and FQNEAQ (reference sequence). The V and J ends lost 3 bases and 6 bases respectively, with 8 bases between them. In DNA, the CDR3 is TGTGCCAGCAGCTTGGGGATGAAGACCCAGTACTTC. Translated: CASSLGMKTQYF. Complete variable domain (other parts from reference TRBV7-9 and TRBJ2-5): DTGVSQNPRHKITKRGQNVTFRCDPISEHNRLYWYRQTLGQGPEFLTYFQNEAQLEKSRLLSDRFSAERPKGSFSTLEIQRTEQGDSAMYLCASSLGMKTQYFGPGTRLLVL.

The chain recombines TRBV12-3 or TRBV12-4 with TRBJ2-1; 7 positions agree with TRBD1. CDR3 size: 15 residues. The CDR3 loop is CDRSPRDRFYNEQFF. The CDR3 nucleotides read TGTGACAGGAGCCCCCGGGACAGATTCTACAATGAGCAGTTCTTC.